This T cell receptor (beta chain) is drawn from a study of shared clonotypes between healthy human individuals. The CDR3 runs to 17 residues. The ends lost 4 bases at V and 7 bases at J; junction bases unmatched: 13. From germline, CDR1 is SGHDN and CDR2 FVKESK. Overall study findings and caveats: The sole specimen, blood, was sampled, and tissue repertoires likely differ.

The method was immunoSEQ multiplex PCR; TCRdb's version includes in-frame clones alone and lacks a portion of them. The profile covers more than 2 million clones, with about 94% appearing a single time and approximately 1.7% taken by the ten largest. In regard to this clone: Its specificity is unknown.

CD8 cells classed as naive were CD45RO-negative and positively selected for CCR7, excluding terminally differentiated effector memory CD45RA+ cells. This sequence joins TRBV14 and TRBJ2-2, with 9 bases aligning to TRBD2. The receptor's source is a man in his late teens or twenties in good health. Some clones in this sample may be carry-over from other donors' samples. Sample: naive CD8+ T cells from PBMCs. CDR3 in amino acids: CASSRGLASGTNGELFF. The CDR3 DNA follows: TGTGCCAGCAGCCGGGGTTTGGCTAGCGGGACGAACGGGGAGCTGTTTTTT.